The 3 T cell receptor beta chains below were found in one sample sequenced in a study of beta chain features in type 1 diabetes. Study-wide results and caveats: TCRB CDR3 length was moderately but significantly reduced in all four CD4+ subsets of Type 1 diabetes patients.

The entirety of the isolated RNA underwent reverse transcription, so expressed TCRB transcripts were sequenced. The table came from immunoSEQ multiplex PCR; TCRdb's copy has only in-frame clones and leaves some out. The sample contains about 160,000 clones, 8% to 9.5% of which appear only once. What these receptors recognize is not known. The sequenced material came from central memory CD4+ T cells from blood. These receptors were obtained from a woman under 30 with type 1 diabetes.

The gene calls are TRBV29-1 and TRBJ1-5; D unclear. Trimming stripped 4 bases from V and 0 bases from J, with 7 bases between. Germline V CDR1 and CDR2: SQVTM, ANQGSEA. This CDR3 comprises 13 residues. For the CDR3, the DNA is TGCAGCGTTGGAGGCTATAGCAATCAGCCCCAGCATTTT. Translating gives CSVGGYSNQPQHF.

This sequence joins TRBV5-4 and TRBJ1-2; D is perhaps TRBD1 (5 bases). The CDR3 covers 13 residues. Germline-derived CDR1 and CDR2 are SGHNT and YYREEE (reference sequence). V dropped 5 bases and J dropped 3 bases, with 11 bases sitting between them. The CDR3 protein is CASSKDRDYGYTF. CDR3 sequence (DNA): TGTGCCAGCAGTAAAGACAGAGACTATGGCTACACCTTC.

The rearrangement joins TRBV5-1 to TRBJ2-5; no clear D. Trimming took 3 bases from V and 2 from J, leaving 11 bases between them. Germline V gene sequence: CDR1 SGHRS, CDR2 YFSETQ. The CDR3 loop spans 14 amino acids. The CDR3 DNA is TGCGCCAGCAGCTACTGGGCAAGACAAGAGACCCAGTACTTC. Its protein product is CASSYWARQETQYF.